This record looks at one TCR beta chain sequence and its context. As yet, its antigen is unknown. Clones were sequenced by immunoSEQ multiplex PCR, and TCRdb holds only the in-frame ones, with some missing. The repertoire holds some 100,000 clones, with about nine tenths as singletons. These data are taken from a study of OX40 agonist ivuxolimab in advanced cancers. Study details: The drug used for patients, ivuxolimab, was an agonistic anti-OX40 (CD134) antibody.

V gave up 3 bases and J gave up 5 bases, with 12 bases separating them. Germline loops: CDR1 SGHRS, CDR2 YFSETQ. CDR3 size: 14 residues. Findings and limits, study-wide: Within 6 weeks, CD4+ and CD8+ blood T cells expanded clonally at 0.1 to 3.0 mg/kg.

Sequenced here: CD4+ or CD8+ T cells sorted from blood, sampled in a trial of the OX40 agonist ivuxolimab. This receptor was obtained from an adult with an advanced solid tumor such as melanoma, head and neck, liver or kidney cancer. The chain uses TRBV5-1 and TRBJ2-1, with D unresolved. CDR3 in DNA: TGCGCCAGCAGCTACGTAGGAAGGAACAATGAGCAGTTCTTC. It specifies CASSYVGRNNEQFF.